This T cell receptor (beta chain) was documented in a study of T cells in Graves' hyperthyroidism and ophthalmopathy. Researchers took RNA transcripts and amplified the TCR beta CDR3 regions from them. Researchers ran a first-round RT-PCR on the TCR CDR3 using the HTBI primer set. TCRdb re-called the multiplex PCR reads with MiXCR, one entry per CDR3 protein. The repertoire holds approximately 600,000 distinct CDR3 sequences, 11% to 15% seen once, with 7.1% in the top ten. This clonotype has at least ten counts. Sequenced: blood. The sequence derives from a woman under 30 with Graves' ophthalmopathy.

CDR3 residues: CASSLGARGNEQYF. CDR3 in DNA: TGCGCCAGCAGCTTGGGGGCAAGGGGGAACGAGCAGTACTTC. The J gene is TRBJ2-7, the V gene TRBV5-1; TRBD1 might be the D (6 bases). The CDR3 has 14 residues. Germline V gene sequence: CDR1 SGHRS, CDR2 YFSETQ. The germline V and J ends were trimmed by 0 bases and 5 bases, with 12 bases remaining between them.